This TCR beta chain was recovered during a study of blood T cell repertoires in COVID-19 (TCRdb year 2020). Study-wide context: The collaborator samples originated in the United States, Italy and Spain and spanned the acute and convalescent phases of COVID-19. The repertoires were released in a freely available public database meant as a resource for research on the immune response to SARS-CoV-2. Where HLA class I and class II types were available, the types were taken from metadata supplied by the sample provider, not from assay-based typing. The samples were drawn from two sources: the first 160 participants of the ongoing ImmuneRACE study, and approximately 1,300 subjects contributed by 6 global collaborators. Nearly every sample came with metadata listing a de-identified subject ID, COVID-19 status, age in years and sex. Subjects who had been exposed to COVID-19, were actively infected with it, or had recovered from it provided the deeply sampled blood TCRbeta repertoires that made up the dataset. The material from the prospective study consisted of cDNA or gDNA derived from T cells, B-cell-depleted T cells, or PBMCs. Here is what the overall study found, with its caveats: Clinical and demographic metadata were provided uncurated, with the amount varying by source and participant.

This clone was found a few times. This clone's antigen is unknown. No much larger clone exists at a distance of one base, and base qualities are not known. CDR1 and CDR2 are drawn from the germline V gene (reference sequence): LGHDT, YNNKEL. The CDR3 contains 17 residues, cysteine and phenylalanine counted. CDR3 DNA is the only sequence kept; it has 51 bases, read in frame from the first base. From V the trimming removes 4 bases and from J it removes 1 base, while the gene matches leave 11 bases of the junction unaccounted for. The immunoSEQ Assay, a bias-controlled multiplex PCR, was used to amplify TCRbeta CDR3 regions from genomic DNA. As for how the authors treated the data: The number of nucleated cells in each sample was estimated from the amplification of reference gene primers within the assay. To quantify the absolute abundance of each unique TCRbeta CDR3 rearrangement, sequence reads were collapsed and filtered. For each sample, productive Simpson clonality was calculated as the square root of Simpson's diversity index over productive rearrangements. This immuneACCESS table, as held by TCRdb, lists in-frame sequences with V and J called but not all clones. Of the missing ones, under half trace to an unresolved V gene in checked studies; the others have no known cause. From that table come the V and J calls and clone size; the DNA was used to work out D and trimming. The table for this sample lists approximately 220,000 clones; about 80% of them were counted only once. About 2.9% of the sample rests with the top ten.

A second Seattle source provided samples from volunteer blood donors who had recovered from COVID-19. Whole blood was collected in K2EDTA tubes by collaborating institutions according to the institutions' own protocols. For TCRbeta analysis, collaborators shipped samples as frozen whole blood, isolated PBMCs, or DNA extracted from either of those sample types. This TCR derives from a woman aged 25 to 39 who had recovered from COVID-19. Recombination joined TRBV3-1 (or the pseudogene TRBV3-2) with TRBJ2-3, with 7 junctional bases fitting TRBD2. Input material: peripheral blood. CDR3 loop: CASSLMGRGYRTDTQYF. At the DNA level, the sequence is TGTGCCAGCAGCCTAATGGGGAGGGGATATCGCACAGATACGCAGTATTTT.